This T cell receptor beta chain was profiled in a study of blood T cell repertoires in COVID-19. Profiling relied on immunoSEQ multiplex PCR, and the TCRdb table lists in-frame clones only, not all of them. The sample comprises roughly 500,000 clones, around 85% of which are singletons, and about 3.2% rests with the top ten. This clone was observed a single time. Trimming stripped 0 bases from V and 9 bases from J, with 15 bases between. The CDR3 length is 14 residues. Germline V gene sequence: CDR1 SGDLS, CDR2 YYNGEE. This chain connects TRBV9 to TRBJ1-2; D remains unclear. The sequence came from a human donor in a cohort sampled during active COVID-19. Source material: peripheral blood. The CDR3 sequence is CASSVESGSVRYTF. CDR3 DNA sequence: TGTGCCAGCAGCGTAGAAAGCGGATCTGTTCGCTACACCTTC.